The next 27 T cell receptor beta chains were all read from a single sample in a study of T cell responses to AZD1222 COVID-19 vaccine. Method: immunoSEQ multiplex PCR; TCRdb's copy keeps in-frame clones and lacks some. The table has tens of thousands of clones, 80% to 90% seen once. The sample in question was peripheral blood, obtained 28 days after the second AZD1222 dose. These receptor sequences come from an adult who received the AZD1222 COVID-19 vaccine.

This clone was found a few times. The rearrangement uses TRBV29-1 and TRBJ2-2; D is ambiguous. The CDR3 sequence is 14 residues long. The germline V and J ends were trimmed by 3 bases and 0 bases, with 8 bases remaining between them. Germline V gene sequence: CDR1 SQVTM, CDR2 ANQGSEA. The CDR3 loop reads CSVEVQANTGELFF. DNA for the CDR3: TGCAGCGTTGAGGTTCAGGCGAACACCGGGGAGCTGTTTTTT.

On this clone: Different DNA sequences within this sample yield the same CDR3. The chain combines TRBV30 with TRBJ2-7, with D hard to call. CDR1 and CDR2 (germline): GTSNPN, SVGIG (reference sequence). Trimming took 0 bases from V and 3 from J, leaving 6 bases between them. The CDR3 sequence is 12 residues long. In DNA form, the CDR3 reads TGTGCCTGGAGTGTGTCAGTCTACGAGCAGTACTTC. Its translation is CAWSVSVYEQYF.

The rearrangement joins TRBV11-1 to TRBJ2-5; D perhaps matches TRBD1 (5 bases). Deletions cut 3 bases from V and 5 bases from J, with 13 bases between. CDR3 length: 14 residues. CDR1 SGHAT and CDR2 FQDESV come from the germline V gene (reference sequence). As DNA, the CDR3 is TGTGCCAGCAGCTTTGAGCGATGGGGCGAGACCCAGTACTTC. Translation gives CASSFERWGETQYF.

This chain uses TRBV10-3 with TRBJ2-7; tentative D call: TRBD1 (6 bases). This CDR3 contains 14 residues. V was shortened by 3 bases and J by 4 bases, with 13 bases between the two germline ends. Germline-derived CDR1 and CDR2 are ENHRY and SYGVKD. CDR3 in amino acids: CAISDTGRGYEQYF. The CDR3, as DNA: TGTGCCATCAGTGATACGGGCAGGGGTTACGAGCAGTACTTC.

The V gene is TRBV6-5, the J gene TRBJ1-5; 10 positions agree with TRBD1. The J segment lost 3 bases and the V segment lost 8 bases, leaving 4 bases of the junction unmatched. There are 14 residues in the CDR3. Germline CDR1 and CDR2: MNHEY and SVGAGI. The CDR3 loop reads CASLGTGVNQPQHF. The CDR3 DNA sequence: TGTGCCAGCCTAGGGACAGGGGTCAATCAGCCCCAGCATTTT.

As to this clone: The same CDR3 arises from other DNA sequences in this sample as well. V is TRBV5-1 and J is TRBJ1-4; unclear D gene. This CDR3 has 14 amino acids. CDR1 is SGHRS and CDR2 is YFSETQ in the germline V gene. V shed 0 bases and J shed 4 bases, with 7 bases lying between them. This CDR3 is CASSLGQSNEKLFF. In DNA form, the CDR3 reads TGCGCCAGCAGCTTGGGGCAGAGTAATGAAAAACTGTTTTTT.

This clone was detected a few times. This chain links TRBV7-9 with TRBJ2-4; D may be TRBD2 (7 bases). Looked up from germline, CDR1 is SEHNR and CDR2 is FQNEAQ (reference sequence). V was pared by 4 bases and J by 1 base, with 14 bases between. The CDR3 covers 16 residues. The CDR3 DNA follows: TGTGCCAGCAGCTCTGGGGGGGCGGTTGCCAAAAACATTCAGTACTTC. Protein sequence: CASSSGGAVAKNIQYF.

This chain links TRBV14 with TRBJ1-1, with D possibly being TRBD1 (6 bases). Per germline, CDR1 SGHDN and CDR2 FVKESK. The CDR3 contains 12 residues. The V gene lost 2 bases and the J gene lost 10 bases, with 11 bases spanning the gap. The CDR3 bases are TGTGCCAGCAGCCAATTATTAGGGGGAGCTTTCTTT. Its translation is CASSQLLGGAFF.

The chain recombines TRBV5-1 with TRBJ1-5; no definite D call. The germline gives CDR1 SGHRS, CDR2 YFSETQ. This CDR3 region has 11 residues. V lost 5 bases to trimming and J lost 6 bases, with 6 bases between them. CDR3 DNA sequence: TGCGCCAGCAGAAAGAGTCAGCCCCAGCATTTT. This codes for CASRKSQPQHF.

The rearrangement links TRBV5-6 to TRBJ2-1; 14 bases fit TRBD2. The CDR3 loop spans 16 amino acids. Trimming took 0 bases from V and 9 from J; bases not matched to a gene: 5. Germline loops: CDR1 SGHDT, CDR2 YYEEEE. The CDR3 DNA follows: TGTGCCAGCAGCTTGGGGGCGGGACTAGCGGGAGTTGAGCAGTTCTTC. It yields the protein CASSLGAGLAGVEQFF.

This chain joins TRBV10-3 and TRBJ1-2, with D unclear. The V gene's germline CDR1 is ENHRY and CDR2 SYGVKD. The CDR3 spans 14 residues. Trimming took 3 bases from V and 1 from J, leaving 9 bases between them. DNA for the CDR3: TGTGCCATCAGTGATGGTTACAGTAACTATGGCTACACCTTC. It codes for CAISDGYSNYGYTF.

This clone was counted only a few times. The chain uses TRBV5-1 and TRBJ1-4; no clear D gene. V shed 1 base and J shed 0 bases, with 4 bases lying between them. Germline CDR1 reads SGHRS; CDR2 reads YFSETQ. The CDR3 has 14 amino acids. The CDR3 bases are TGCGCCAGCAGCTTGAGAGCAACTAATGAAAAACTGTTTTTT. Its protein is CASSLRATNEKLFF.

The V gene is TRBV29-1, the J gene TRBJ2-2; no definite D call. The CDR3 is made up of 14 amino acids. From germline, CDR1 is SQVTM and CDR2 ANQGSEA. The germline V and J ends were trimmed by 6 bases and 4 bases, with 15 bases remaining between them. CDR3 in amino acids: CSVREYEGTGELFF. CDR3 nucleotide sequence: TGCAGCGTCCGAGAATATGAAGGCACCGGGGAGCTGTTTTTT.

The chain couples TRBV7-2 to TRBJ1-2; D gene unclear. Germline values: CDR1 SGHTA, CDR2 FQGNSA. With 8 bases removed from V and 6 bases from J, the gap between germline ends came to 10 bases. CDR3 length: 11 residues. The CDR3 nucleotides are TGTGCCAGCGGGGTGATAGATGGCTACACCTTC. Translating gives CASGVIDGYTF.

The rearrangement links TRBV7-9 to TRBJ2-3, with TRBD1 as a possible D gene (5 bases). From germline, CDR1 is SEHNR and CDR2 FQNEAQ (reference sequence). With 6 bases removed from V and 0 bases from J, the gap between germline ends came to 19 bases. The CDR3 sequence is 17 residues long. CDR3: CASRGLGKQHSTDTQYF. The CDR3 DNA reads TGTGCCAGCAGGGGGCTGGGCAAGCAACACAGCACAGATACGCAGTATTTT.

The CDR3 region has the DNA TGTGCCAGCAGCCCAGGTTCGAGCGGGATCTCCTACAATGAGCAGTTCTTC. It specifies CASSPGSSGISYNEQFF. V usage is TRBV5-8 and J usage is TRBJ2-1; 7 bases line up with TRBD2. CDR1 and CDR2 (germline): SGHTS, YDEGEE. The CDR3 consists of 17 residues. J lost 0 bases, V lost 4 bases, and 10 bases had no gene match.

The chain combines TRBV7-2 with TRBJ1-4; TRBD1 might be the D (6 bases). Germline V gene lookup returns CDR1 SGHTA and CDR2 FQGNSA. The CDR3 has 15 residues. Trimming stripped 1 base from V and 3 bases from J, with 9 bases between. The CDR3 here is CASSLEGGSNEKLFF. The CDR3 DNA reads as TGTGCCAGCAGCTTAGAGGGGGGATCTAATGAAAAACTGTTTTTT.

This clone was detected a few times. The rearrangement uses TRBV12-3 or TRBV12-4 and TRBJ2-2; no firm D call. V was pared by 2 bases and J by 8 bases, with 6 bases between. The CDR3 is made up of 12 amino acids. CDR3 sequence (DNA): TGTGCCAGCAGTTTATTACAAGGGGAGCTGTTTTTT. Encoded protein: CASSLLQGELFF.

The chain has TRBV9 and TRBJ1-3; D uncertain. Germline V gene data show CDR1 as SGDLS and CDR2 as YYNGEE. Trimming pared 0 bases from V and 3 bases from J, leaving 7 bases between. This CDR3 has 14 amino acids. The CDR3 bases are TGTGCCAGCAGCGTAGAAGGGTTTGGAAACACCATATATTTT. Translating gives CASSVEGFGNTIYF.

The CDR3 is CSVEQVSEQYF. In DNA, the CDR3 is TGCAGCGTTGAGCAGGTATCCGAGCAGTACTTC. The V gene is TRBV29-1, the J gene TRBJ2-7; D not resolved. This CDR3 has 11 amino acids. V lost 3 bases and J 6 bases, leaving 9 bases between the germline ends. The germline CDR1 and CDR2 sequences are SQVTM and ANQGSEA.

The V and J genes are TRBV3-1 (or the pseudogene TRBV3-2) and TRBJ1-4; the D gene is possibly TRBD1 (6 bases). CDR1 LGHDT and CDR2 YNNKEL come from the germline V gene (reference sequence). Between the trimmed V and J ends, which lost 4 bases and 7 bases, there was a span of 25 bases. The CDR3 contains 18 residues. The CDR3 is CASSLTQGGVRGGEKLFF. CDR3 in DNA: TGTGCCAGCAGCCTGACCCAAGGGGGGGTGCGAGGAGGTGAAAAACTGTTTTTT.

The chain links TRBV6-5 to TRBJ1-5; D is ambiguous. Germline CDR1 and CDR2: MNHEY and SVGAGI. The CDR3 has 14 residues. V lost 6 bases and J 6 bases, leaving 15 bases between the germline ends. CDR3 sequence: CASRVSLSGQPQHF. Written as DNA, the CDR3 is TGTGCCAGCAGAGTGTCTTTATCAGGTCAGCCCCAGCATTTT.

The V call is TRBV7-2, the J call TRBJ1-2, with D perhaps TRBD1 (6 bases). CDR1 SGHTA and CDR2 FQGNSA come from the germline V gene. CDR3 length: 15 amino acids. V dropped 4 bases and J dropped 4 bases, with 16 bases sitting between them. The CDR3 loop is CASSSILTGPYGYTF. In DNA form, the CDR3 reads TGTGCCAGCAGCTCTATCCTCACAGGGCCCTATGGCTACACCTTC.

This clone has a single count. The rearrangement links TRBV2 to TRBJ2-1; no clear D. The germline V gene encodes CDR1 SNHLY and CDR2 FYNNEI. Between the trimmed V and J ends, which lost 8 bases and 4 bases, there was a span of 12 bases. This CDR3 has 13 residues. The chain's CDR3 is CASLERIYNEQFF. DNA for the CDR3: TGTGCCAGCTTGGAGCGAATTTACAATGAGCAGTTCTTC.

CDR3 bases: TGTGCCAGCAGTGAGAGTTGGACAGGAAATCAGCCCCAGCATTTT. It yields the protein CASSESWTGNQPQHF. The rearrangement links TRBV6-1 to TRBJ1-5, with 7 bases that match TRBD1. Germline CDR1 and CDR2: MNHNS and SASEGT. Unmatched junction bases numbered 6, after V lost 3 bases and J lost 4 bases. CDR3 length: 15 residues.

The chain joins TRBV3-1 (or the pseudogene TRBV3-2) to TRBJ1-5; no clear D gene. Trimming stripped 0 bases from V and 0 bases from J, with 6 bases between. The CDR3 is made up of 15 amino acids. Germline loops: CDR1 LGHDT, CDR2 YNNKEL (reference sequence). In DNA, the CDR3 is TGTGCCAGCAGCCAAGATACGGTTAGCAATCAGCCCCAGCATTTT. Translation gives CASSQDTVSNQPQHF.

The chain uses TRBV5-1 and TRBJ2-7, with a possible D match to TRBD2 (6 bases). V shed 5 bases and J shed 1 base, with 10 bases lying between them. CDR1 and CDR2 (germline): SGHRS, YFSETQ. CDR3 length equals 13 residues. The CDR3: CASSQGGSYEQYF. DNA for the CDR3: TGCGCCAGCAGTCAGGGAGGATCCTACGAGCAGTACTTC.